The 19 T cell receptor beta chains presented below share a single source sample, sequenced in a study of cytomegalovirus exposure and HLA in healthy donors. The PCR ran on 60 Vbeta and 13 Jbeta primers. The assay was immunoSEQ multiplex PCR, and TCRdb's table has in-frame clones only and misses some. The repertoire holds about 140,000 clones, around 57% seen once, with approximately 1.7% in the top ten. Material: PBMCs. The receptor set was obtained from a male donor in good health and CMV-seronegative.

To note about this clone: At one end the junction does not follow the germline gene, possibly because of a read error. The chain carries TRBV6-5 and TRBJ2-7, with a tentative D call TRBD1 (6 bases). The germline V gene encodes CDR1 MNHEY and CDR2 SVGAGI. CDR3 size: 15 residues. The CDR3 here is CPSSYPLGGRYEQYF. CDR3 coding DNA: TGTCCCAGCAGTTACCCTTTAGGGGGTAGATACGAGCAGTACTTC.

The chain is built from TRBV6-5 and TRBJ2-3; 13 bases are a match to TRBD2. CDR3 length: 16 amino acids. Looked up from germline, CDR1 is MNHEY and CDR2 is SVGAGI. V lost 2 bases and J lost 6; bases outside the gene matches: 5. The CDR3: CASSYGLAGVTDTQYF. For the CDR3, the DNA is TGTGCCAGCAGTTACGGACTAGCGGGGGTCACCGATACGCAGTATTTT.

This clone was found a few times. V and J are TRBV28 and TRBJ1-2; tentative D call: TRBD1 (5 bases). Trimming took 0 bases from V and 4 from J, leaving 15 bases between them. Germline V gene lookup returns CDR1 MDHEN and CDR2 SYDVKM. The CDR3 runs 16 residues. CDR3 region: CASSLWWQGGGYGYTF. The DNA for the CDR3 is TGTGCCAGCAGTTTATGGTGGCAGGGCGGGGGCTATGGCTACACCTTC.

The chain joins TRBV29-1 to TRBJ1-5; D is ambiguous. V was cut by 4 bases and J by 5 bases, with 12 bases left in between. Germline-derived CDR1 and CDR2 are SQVTM and ANQGSEA. The CDR3 totals 13 residues. The CDR3 here is CSVASAVDQPQHF. As DNA, the CDR3 is TGCAGCGTTGCCTCGGCGGTAGATCAGCCCCAGCATTTT.

The chain employs TRBV18 and TRBJ2-7; TRBD1 agrees at 10 bases. The CDR3 contains 17 residues. With V trimmed by 0 bases and J by 1 base, 6 bases remained unmatched. Looked up from germline, CDR1 is KGHSH and CDR2 is LQKENI. The DNA for the CDR3 is TGTGCCAGCTCACCACCTCAGAGGACAGGGGGGTCCTACGAGCAGTACTTC. Residues: CASSPPQRTGGSYEQYF.

This clone appeared a few times. V is TRBV9 and J is TRBJ2-7; 7 positions match TRBD1. Germline CDR1 is SGDLS and CDR2 is YYNGEE. The CDR3 length is 14 residues. V shed 0 bases and J 5 bases; nucleotides not matched to a gene: 5. CDR3 in amino acids: CASSVVEGGDEQYF. As DNA, the CDR3 is TGTGCCAGCAGCGTAGTTGAAGGGGGCGACGAGCAGTACTTC.

The chain joins TRBV27 to TRBJ2-7, with D possibly matching TRBD1 (7 bases). Germline CDR1 is MNHEY and CDR2 is SMNVEV (reference sequence). The length of the CDR3 is 14 residues. V was clipped by 7 bases and J by 4 bases, with 17 bases between them. The CDR3 sequence: CASKPRGVAYEQYF. The CDR3 region has the DNA TGTGCCAGCAAGCCCAGGGGGGTTGCGTACGAGCAGTACTTC.

The rearrangement links TRBV2 to TRBJ2-5, with unresolved D. Trimming took 4 bases from V and 1 from J, leaving 10 bases between them. The CDR3 contains 14 residues. Germline assignment: CDR1 SNHLY and CDR2 FYNNEI. The DNA for the CDR3 is TGTGCCAGCAGTGGGGCAGGTCCCCAAGAGACCCAGTACTTC. Translation: CASSGAGPQETQYF. The full variable domain, completed using reference TRBV2 and TRBJ2-5, is EPEVTQTPSHQVTQMGQEVILRCVPISNHLYFYWYRQILGQKVEFLVSFYNNEISEKSEIFDDQFSVERPDGSNFTLKIRSTKLEDSAMYFCASSGAGPQETQYFGPGTRLLVL.

V and J are TRBV30 and TRBJ2-5; tentatively, D is TRBD1 (6 bases). Looked up from germline, CDR1 is GTSNPN and CDR2 is SVGIG (reference sequence). The CDR3 is made up of 12 amino acids. The germline V and J ends were trimmed by 1 base and 5 bases, with 8 bases remaining between them. CDR3: CAWSGTGETQYF. The CDR3 region has the DNA TGTGCCTGGAGTGGAACAGGGGAGACCCAGTACTTC.

J is TRBJ2-5 and V is TRBV7-9; TRBD2 might be the D (5 bases). CDR1 and CDR2 from the germline V gene are SEHNR and FQNEAQ (reference sequence). There are 12 residues in the CDR3. V gave up 4 bases and J gave up 5 bases, with 8 bases separating them. The CDR3 coding sequence is TGTGCCAGCAGCTGGACTTCTGAGACCCAGTACTTC. Translated: CASSWTSETQYF. Drawing the rest from reference TRBV7-9 and TRBJ2-5, the complete variable domain is DTGVSQNPRHKITKRGQNVTFRCDPISEHNRLYWYRQTLGQGPEFLTYFQNEAQLEKSRLLSDRFSAERPKGSFSTLEIQRTEQGDSAMYLCASSWTSETQYFGPGTRLLVL.

To note about this clone: A junction end diverges from the germline sequence, so it may reflect a read error. The genes are TRBV7-7 and TRBJ2-2; no reliable D call. The CDR3 has 13 residues. Germline values: CDR1 SSHAT, CDR2 FNYEAQ (reference sequence). CDR3 amino acids: CASSLTNTGELFF. CDR3 DNA: TGTGCTAGCAGCCTAACCAACACCGGGGAGCTGTTTTTT.

The chain links TRBV9 to TRBJ2-2; TRBD2 matches 12 bases. This CDR3 is built from 18 residues. V shed 0 bases, J shed 0 bases, and the junction held 3 bases outside the gene matches. Germline loops: CDR1 SGDLS, CDR2 YYNGEE. CDR3 in amino acids: CASSVAPSGGANTGELFF. CDR3 DNA: TGTGCCAGCAGCGTAGCGCCTAGCGGGGGGGCGAACACCGGGGAGCTGTTTTTT.

The rearrangement uses TRBV5-1 and TRBJ1-1; D is unclear. This CDR3 comprises 17 residues. Germline lookup yields CDR1 SGHRS and CDR2 YFSETQ. The ends were cut back, 7 bases at V and 1 base at J, with 23 bases in the middle. The DNA of the CDR3 is TGCGCCAGCGACGGCGGCAGGCCGGGGAAACGGAACACTGAAGCTTTCTTT. Translated: CASDGGRPGKRNTEAFF.

The CDR3, as DNA: TGTGCCAGCAGCTTAGTATCGCAGAGAGGCACCGGGGAGCTGTTTTTT. Its translation: CASSLVSQRGTGELFF. The rearrangement joins TRBV7-6 to TRBJ2-2, with D uncertain. Trimming stripped 1 base from V and 4 bases from J, with 13 bases between. The CDR3 consists of 16 residues. The germline CDR1 and CDR2 sequences are SGHVS and FNYEAQ.

This clone has a handful of counts. The rearrangement links TRBV5-1 to TRBJ2-1; 8 positions agree with TRBD1. The germline gives CDR1 SGHRS, CDR2 YFSETQ. V shed 3 bases, J shed 5 bases, and the junction held 4 bases outside the gene matches. The CDR3 loop spans 14 amino acids. DNA of the CDR3: TGCGCCAGCAGCTCGGGGGACAGGCACAATGAGCAGTTCTTC. This gives the protein CASSSGDRHNEQFF.

The chain recombines TRBV7-3 with TRBJ2-5, with a tentative D call TRBD2 (7 bases). Germline CDR1 is SGHTA and CDR2 is FQGTGA. Trimming stripped 2 bases from V and 2 bases from J, with 15 bases between. The length of the CDR3 is 16 residues. The CDR3 nucleotides read TGTGCCAGCAGCTTAGGATCGGGGGGCGGTCAAGAGACCCAGTACTTC. Translating gives CASSLGSGGGQETQYF.

V and J are TRBV19 and TRBJ2-2; D is perhaps TRBD1 (6 bases). Germline CDR1 LNHDA, CDR2 SQIVND (reference sequence). The V end lost 2 bases, the J end lost 5 bases, and 12 bases lay between the germline ends. The CDR3 extends over 15 amino acids. In DNA form, the CDR3 reads TGTGCCAGTAGTATAACAGGGAGCTCTACCGGGGAGCTGTTTTTT. Translated: CASSITGSSTGELFF.

This CDR3 reads CASSPTGTGGSPLHF. DNA for the CDR3: TGTGCCAGTAGCCCAACCGGGACAGGCGGTTCACCCCTCCACTTT. The rearrangement links TRBV19 to TRBJ1-6, with TRBD1 matching over 8 bases. V shed 6 bases and J 9 bases; nucleotides not matched to a gene: 10. There are 15 residues in the CDR3. Germline V lookup: CDR1 LNHDA, CDR2 SQIVND (reference sequence).

This clone was observed a few times. This rearrangement joins TRBV5-6 to TRBJ1-1; 11 positions match TRBD1. Germline-derived CDR1 and CDR2 are SGHDT and YYEEEE. Trimming cost V 2 bases and J 0 bases; bases outside gene matches: 6. The CDR3 consists of 17 residues. The CDR3 sequence is CASSFGTGGAVNTEAFF. DNA for the CDR3: TGTGCCAGCAGCTTCGGGACAGGGGGGGCAGTGAACACTGAAGCTTTCTTT.